The following is a T cell receptor (beta chain) sequence with its context. CDR1 GTSNPN and CDR2 SVGIG come from the germline V gene (reference sequence). V lost 4 bases and J 5 bases, leaving 10 bases between the germline ends. This CDR3 is built from 12 residues. The data were taken from a study of blood T cell repertoires in COVID-19. At the level of the study: Whether acute or convalescent, the COVID-19 samples came from the United States, Italy and Spain. The analysed material was cDNA or gDNA that came from T cells, B-cell-depleted T cells, or PBMCs.

The repertoire was sequenced with immunoSEQ multiplex PCR; TCRdb's copy has only in-frame clones and lacks some. The top ten clones hold about 3.7% of a sample with 120,000 to 150,000 clones, 84% of them seen once. The receptor was derived from a woman aged 45-65 years with acute COVID-19. The sequencing sample was made of PBMCs or T cells enriched from blood (not recorded which). This chain links TRBV30 with TRBJ2-3; D call uncertain. This chain's CDR3 is CAWTASGDTQYF. The CDR3 DNA follows: TGTGCCTGGACGGCTTCGGGAGATACGCAGTATTTT.